The clone carrying this TCR beta chain was seen only a few times. Repertoires were generated with immunoSEQ multiplex PCR, while TCRdb's copy carries only in-frame clones and drops some. The table shows around 220,000 clones, with approximately 80% occurring only once. This entry is derived from a study of blood T cell repertoires in COVID-19. Study summary: COVID-19 samples collected from the United States, Italy and Spain covered acute and convalescent phases.

The length of the CDR3 is 15 residues. V shed 4 bases and J 5 bases; nucleotides not matched to a gene: 7. CDR1 is SEHNR and CDR2 is FQNEAQ in the germline V gene (reference sequence). The sample comprised peripheral blood. This receptor was obtained from an elderly woman with acute or convalescent COVID-19. The rearrangement joins TRBV7-9 to TRBJ2-1; 8 bases line up with TRBD2. Here the CDR3 DNA reads TGTGCCAGCAGCTCCCTAGCGGGCGTTAACAATGAGCAGTTCTTC. It encodes CASSSLAGVNNEQFF.